Listed here are 24 T cell receptor beta chains from one sample, sequenced in a study of regulatory T cells in long-lasting Graves disease. For TCR beta, libraries came from iRepertoire HTBI primers and Arm-PCR of CDR3 regions. TCRdb used MiXCR to reprocess the multiplex PCR reads, holding one entry per CDR3 protein. The table includes 500,000 to 700,000 distinct CDR3 sequences, about 30% detected once. Time point in this sample: persistent/refractory GD, antithyroid drugs over 5 years with positive TRAb. Researchers made the TCR library from RNA that was extracted from PBMCs. Source: peripheral blood mononuclear cells (PBMCs), taken when the disease was refractory, from a patient treated with antithyroid drugs. These receptors originate from a female donor with Graves disease.

This chain uses TRBV7-3 with TRBJ2-1, with 9 bases identical to TRBD2. The trim removed 2 bases at V and 0 bases at J, leaving 5 bases unmatched. Germline V lookup: CDR1 SGHTA, CDR2 FQGTGA. The CDR3 runs 17 residues. The CDR3 sequence is CASSLGLAGSSYNEQFF. CDR3 nucleotide sequence: TGTGCCAGCAGCTTAGGGCTAGCGGGGAGCTCCTACAATGAGCAGTTCTTC.

There are a few counts of this clonotype. The rearrangement joins TRBV6-1 to TRBJ1-3, with D tentatively TRBD1 (5 bases). The CDR3 is made up of 14 amino acids. Germline CDR1 and CDR2: MNHNS and SASEGT. Between the trimmed V and J ends, which lost 6 bases and 4 bases, there was a span of 13 bases. The CDR3 reads CASRTGGQGNTIYF. DNA of the CDR3: TGTGCCAGCAGAACCGGGGGTCAAGGAAACACCATATATTTT.

The chain combines TRBV29-1 with TRBJ1-1; D is possibly TRBD1 (5 bases). V was shortened by 4 bases and J by 1 base, with 13 bases between the two germline ends. This CDR3 has 14 amino acids. Germline V gene sequence: CDR1 SQVTM, CDR2 ANQGSEA. The CDR3 nucleotides read TGCAGCGTTGGGCGGGGGAGTGGGAACACTGAAGCTTTCTTT. As protein: CSVGRGSGNTEAFF.

As for this clonotype: Compared with germline, one end of the junction differs, possibly owing to a read error. V gene TRBV6-6 combines with J gene TRBJ1-2, with D possibly TRBD1 on 5 matching bases. Looked up from germline, CDR1 is MNHNY and CDR2 is SVGAGI (reference sequence). CDR3 length: 14 residues. The CDR3 protein is CASSYSTWQRGYAF. The DNA for the CDR3 is TGTGCCAGCAGTTACTCTACTTGGCAGCGGGGCTACGCCTTC.

The chain links TRBV5-1 to TRBJ2-3, with TRBD2 identical over 9 bases. Per germline, CDR1 SGHRS and CDR2 YFSETQ. V was pared by 1 base and J by 4 bases, with 4 bases of the junction left unmatched. The CDR3 contains 15 residues. CDR3 sequence reads: CASSLTAGGSDTQYF. In DNA, the CDR3 is TGCGCCAGCAGCTTGACAGCGGGAGGATCAGATACGCAGTATTTT.

This clonotype was counted a few times. The V gene is TRBV12-3 or TRBV12-4, the J gene TRBJ2-7; 8 bases line up with TRBD2. The length of the CDR3 is 14 residues. J was trimmed by 1 base and V by 7 bases; bases with no gene match: 6. Written as DNA, the CDR3 is TGTGCCAGCACCCCAATAGCGGGATCCTACGAGCAGTACTTC. Residues: CASTPIAGSYEQYF.

The chain combines TRBV30 with TRBJ2-4; TRBD1 aligns across 11 bases. J gave up 15 bases and V 1 base, and 2 bases lay outside the gene matches. The CDR3 totals 11 residues. Looked up from germline, CDR1 is GTSNPN and CDR2 is SVGIG (reference sequence). The CDR3 here is CAWSAGTGGYF. CDR3 sequence (DNA): TGTGCCTGGAGTGCCGGGACAGGGGGGTACTTC.

The chain joins TRBV11-2 to TRBJ2-3; 9 bases are a match to TRBD2. With V trimmed by 8 bases and J by 0 bases, 9 bases remained unmatched. The germline CDR1 and CDR2 sequences are SGHAT and FQNNGV. The CDR3 loop spans 16 amino acids. The CDR3 is CASGRGLARSTDTQYF. CDR3 bases: TGTGCCAGCGGCCGAGGACTAGCGAGGAGCACAGATACGCAGTATTTT.

This clonotype was detected only a few times. The chain uses TRBV7-2 and TRBJ1-6; 7 bases are shared with TRBD1. V was pared by 5 bases and J by 6 bases, with 7 bases of the junction left unmatched. Germline loops: CDR1 SGHTA, CDR2 FQGNSA. This CDR3 is built from 15 residues. CDR3 protein: CASSPSRDSNSPLHF. For the CDR3, the DNA is TGTGCCAGCAGCCCCAGCCGGGACAGTAATTCACCCCTCCACTTT.

The chain has TRBV6-4 and TRBJ2-7, with unresolved D. The germline V gene encodes CDR1 MRHNA and CDR2 SNTAGT. The germline V and J ends were trimmed by 0 bases and 7 bases, with 4 bases remaining between them. The CDR3 contains 11 residues. In nucleotides, the CDR3 is TGTGCCAGCAGTGACTCGGGTGAGCAGTACTTC. Its protein product is CASSDSGEQYF.

Of note for this clonotype: The junction shows a germline mismatch at one end, possibly a read error. The chain couples TRBV27 to TRBJ1-5; D perhaps matches TRBD1 (5 bases). The CDR3 runs 14 residues. CDR1 and CDR2 (germline): MNHEY, SMNVEV (reference sequence). The CDR3 DNA follows: TGTGTCAGCAGCCAAGGGGTCAAGGGTCAGCCCCAGCATTTT. This encodes CVSSQGVKGQPQHF.

This clonotype was seen at least ten times. The rearrangement links TRBV6-5 to TRBJ1-4, with D maybe TRBD1 (6 bases). The CDR3 totals 18 residues. With 2 bases removed from V and 2 bases from J, the gap between germline ends came to 18 bases. Germline values: CDR1 MNHEY, CDR2 SVGAGI. The CDR3 DNA reads TGTGCCAGCAGTTACGACCGACAGGAAGACGCCACTAATGAAAAACTGTTTTTT. As protein: CASSYDRQEDATNEKLFF.

Ten or more counts support this clonotype. The genes are TRBV6-1 and TRBJ2-5; D unclear. Germline V gene sequence: CDR1 MNHNS, CDR2 SASEGT. The CDR3 spans 15 residues. V was cut by 4 bases and J by 1 base, with 13 bases left in between. In nucleotides, the CDR3 is TGTGCCAGCAGTGCAAGTCTTGGCCTCCAAGAGACCCAGTACTTC. As protein: CASSASLGLQETQYF.

J is TRBJ1-1 and V is TRBV6-1; D unclear. Germline CDR1 MNHNS, CDR2 SASEGT. The V end lost 6 bases, the J end lost 3 bases, and 8 bases lay between the germline ends. CDR3 size: 12 residues. DNA for the CDR3: TGTGCCAGCAGATCCCGGGACACTGAAGCTTTCTTT. This encodes CASRSRDTEAFF.

Concerning this clonotype: A much more abundant neighbour one base away suggests this may be a read error. CDR3 coding DNA: TGTGCCAGCAGTTACTCTGTACGGCCTACCATAACCTACGAGCAGCACTTC. Translation: CASSYSVRPTITYEQHF. The chain employs TRBV6-2 or TRBV6-3 and TRBJ2-7; no definite D call. This CDR3 is 17 amino acids long. Per germline, CDR1 MNHEY and CDR2 SVGEGT.

The genes are TRBV30 and TRBJ2-3; D not certain. The CDR3 totals 13 residues. Per germline, CDR1 GTSNPN and CDR2 SVGIG (reference sequence). With 0 bases removed from V and 0 bases from J, the gap between germline ends came to 4 bases. CDR3 coding DNA: TGTGCCTGGAGTGTTCCTAGCACAGATACGCAGTATTTT. Encoded protein: CAWSVPSTDTQYF.

Worth noting for this clonotype: Germline and junction disagree at one end, which may indicate a read error. This chain links TRBV15 with TRBJ2-3; tentative D call: TRBD2 (6 bases). In germline, CDR1 is LNHNV, CDR2 YYDKDF (reference sequence). This CDR3 has 18 amino acids. The CDR3 region has the DNA TGTGCCACCAGAAGAGGGAGGACGCGGGCCCTCAGCACAGATACGCAGTATTTT. This translates into CATRRGRTRALSTDTQYF.

V is TRBV30 and J is TRBJ1-2; the D is unclear. The CDR3 runs to 17 residues. CDR1 and CDR2 (germline): GTSNPN, SVGIG (reference sequence). V was shortened by 0 bases and J by 0 bases, with 17 bases between the two germline ends. This chain's CDR3 is CAWSVLGGVPANYGYTF. DNA of the CDR3: TGTGCCTGGAGTGTCCTAGGTGGGGTCCCAGCTAACTATGGCTACACCTTC.

This clonotype was seen ten or more times. This chain links TRBV7-2 with TRBJ2-7, with TRBD2 matching over 10 bases. Germline V gives CDR1 SGHTA, CDR2 FQGNSA. Germline trimming cut 5 bases from V and 4 bases from J; bases unmatched to any gene: 5. The CDR3 extends over 14 amino acids. The CDR3 sequence is CASSQATSGYEQYF. In nucleotides, the CDR3 is TGTGCCAGCAGCCAAGCGACTAGCGGGTACGAGCAGTACTTC.

The gene calls are TRBV29-1 and TRBJ1-3; D remains unclear. Germline CDR1 and CDR2: SQVTM and ANQGSEA. The CDR3 consists of 13 residues. With 7 bases removed from V and 0 bases from J, the gap between germline ends came to 10 bases. The chain's CDR3 is CSGAVDSGNTIYF. As DNA, the CDR3 is TGCAGCGGAGCAGTTGACTCTGGAAACACCATATATTTT.

The chain carries TRBV2 and TRBJ2-3, with 10 nucleotides matching TRBD2. The CDR3 runs 14 residues. Trimming took 5 bases from V and 5 from J; bases not matched to a gene: 4. Per germline, CDR1 SNHLY and CDR2 FYNNEI. The chain's CDR3 is CASSIAGGLDTQYF. CDR3 DNA sequence: TGTGCCAGCAGTATAGCGGGAGGTCTAGATACGCAGTATTTT.

Notes on this clonotype: Being one base from a much bigger clone, this may be a read error. The chain uses TRBV6-5 and TRBJ1-5; TRBD1 agrees at 7 bases. The CDR3 length is 16 residues. CDR1 and CDR2 (germline): MNHEY, SVGAGI. The CDR3 bases are TGTGCCAGCAGTTACTTTAGACAGGGCGGGGGTCAGCCCCGGCATTTT. It encodes CASSYFRQGGGQPRHF.

V is TRBV6-1 and J is TRBJ1-3, with D possibly being TRBD1 (5 bases). Trimming removed 6 bases at V and 0 bases at J, with 12 bases between. There are 15 residues in the CDR3. Germline V gene lookup returns CDR1 MNHNS and CDR2 SASEGT. The CDR3 is CASSTWGGSGNTIYF. The CDR3 DNA reads as TGTGCCAGCAGCACGTGGGGGGGCTCTGGAAACACCATATATTTT.

The chain carries TRBV30 and TRBJ1-2, with a possible D match to TRBD1 (5 bases). V was pared by 3 bases and J by 4 bases, with 12 bases between. Germline CDR1 reads GTSNPN; CDR2 reads SVGIG (reference sequence). The CDR3 runs to 13 residues. CDR3 sequence: CAWRPGLLYGYTF. Written as DNA, the CDR3 is TGTGCCTGGAGGCCGGGACTCCTCTATGGCTACACCTTC.